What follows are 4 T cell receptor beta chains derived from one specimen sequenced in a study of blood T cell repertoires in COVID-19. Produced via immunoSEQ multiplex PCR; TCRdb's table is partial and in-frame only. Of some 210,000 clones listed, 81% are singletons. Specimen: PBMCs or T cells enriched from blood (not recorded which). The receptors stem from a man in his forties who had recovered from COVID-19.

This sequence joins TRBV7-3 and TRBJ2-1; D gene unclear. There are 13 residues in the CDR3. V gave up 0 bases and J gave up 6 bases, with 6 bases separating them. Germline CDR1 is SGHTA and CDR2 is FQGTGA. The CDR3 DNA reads TGTGCCAGCAGCTTAACGTTAGCCAATGAGCAGTTCTTC. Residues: CASSLTLANEQFF.

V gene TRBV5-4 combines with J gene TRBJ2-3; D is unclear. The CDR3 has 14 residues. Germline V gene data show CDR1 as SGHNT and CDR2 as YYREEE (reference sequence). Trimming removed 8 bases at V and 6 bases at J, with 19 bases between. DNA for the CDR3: TGTGCCAGTGGCCGTGAAACGGAGAGGGATACGCAGTATTTT. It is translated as CASGRETERDTQYF.

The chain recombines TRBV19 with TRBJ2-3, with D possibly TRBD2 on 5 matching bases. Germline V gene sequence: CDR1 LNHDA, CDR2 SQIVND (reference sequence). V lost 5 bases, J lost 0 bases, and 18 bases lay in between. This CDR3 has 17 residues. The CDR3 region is CASSPPAGGPSTDTQYF. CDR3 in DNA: TGTGCCAGTAGTCCGCCTGCTGGAGGCCCTAGCACAGATACGCAGTATTTT.

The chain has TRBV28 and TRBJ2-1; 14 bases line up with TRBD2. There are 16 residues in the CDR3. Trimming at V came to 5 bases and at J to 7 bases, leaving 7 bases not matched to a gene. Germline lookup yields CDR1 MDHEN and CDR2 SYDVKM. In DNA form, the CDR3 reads TGTGCCAGCAGTCACGGGACTAGCGGGAGACGTAATGAGCAGTTCTTC. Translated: CASSHGTSGRRNEQFF.